Sequencing of this TCR beta chain was carried out in a study of blood T cell repertoires in COVID-19. Overall study: The samples span acute and convalescent COVID-19 from the United States, Italy and Spain.

Repertoires were generated with immunoSEQ multiplex PCR, while TCRdb's copy carries only in-frame clones and drops some. The data contain more than 250,000 clones, 85% to 90% of them singletons. V lost 6 bases, J lost 5 bases, and 12 bases stayed unmatched. Germline assignment: CDR1 MNHNS and CDR2 SASEGT. CDR3 length: 15 amino acids. Material for sequencing was PBMCs or T cells enriched from blood (not recorded which). The source of this sequence is a woman between 18 and 29 years old who had recovered from COVID-19. The rearrangement links TRBV6-1 to TRBJ1-1, with 7 bases aligning to TRBD1. The CDR3 protein is CASSHRETRGTEAFF. The CDR3 DNA sequence: TGTGCCAGCAGCCACCGGGAAACCAGGGGGACTGAAGCTTTCTTT.